The 16 T cell receptor beta chains below were found in one sample sequenced in a study of blood T cells in healthy people across ages (dated by TCRdb to about 2015). The library relied on 5' RACE. This sample was sequenced with an Illumina HiSeq 2500. A second PCR of about 7 to 12 cycles was run with a J-beta primer mix and a sample-barcoded 5' primer. TCRdb reworked the public reads: Q25 trimming with fastp, MiXCR clone assembly, productive beta chains retained. Merged by CDR3 protein, the rows form single entries marked with the most common genes and DNA. The sample records roughly 1.5 million distinct CDR3 sequences, around 40% of which are singletons. The ten largest account for around 4% of the sample. The sample comprised blood. All receptors come from a woman aged 18-29 years in good health.

This clonotype came up once. This chain joins TRBV5-1 and TRBJ2-5; TRBD1 aligns across 7 bases. The J call may be mistaken, given a closer DNA end match to TRBJ2-7. The CDR3 covers 13 residues. In germline, CDR1 is SGHRS, CDR2 YFSETQ. The CDR3 sequence is CASSATGLYEQYF. Here the CDR3 DNA reads TGCGCCAGCAGCGCGACAGGGTTATACGAGCAGTACTTC.

This clonotype was counted only a few times. The rearrangement joins TRBV13 to TRBJ2-7, with 7 bases identical to TRBD1. J lost 5 bases, V lost 1 base, and 8 bases had no gene match. The CDR3 extends over 15 amino acids. Germline assignment: CDR1 PRHDT and CDR2 FYEKMQ (reference sequence). For the CDR3, the DNA is TGTGCCAGCAGCTTAGCCGGCAGGGGGTCCCACGAGCAGTACTTC. Translating gives CASSLAGRGSHEQYF.

The chain has TRBV25-1 and TRBJ1-2; no clear D. From germline, CDR1 is MGHDK and CDR2 SYGVNS. V shed 7 bases and J shed 7 bases, with 16 bases lying between them. This CDR3 comprises 13 residues. In nucleotides, the CDR3 is TGTGCCAGCACCCGTGGGCTCGGATTTGGCTACACCTTC. Translated, it gives CASTRGLGFGYTF.

This clonotype was counted between two and nine times. The chain couples TRBV12-3 or TRBV12-4 to TRBJ1-1; D call uncertain. The CDR3 extends over 14 amino acids. Trimming took 4 bases from V and 8 from J, leaving 17 bases between them. The CDR3 reads CASSSNRDGREAFF. In DNA form, the CDR3 reads TGTGCCAGCAGTTCGAACCGGGATGGCAGAGAAGCTTTCTTT.

The J gene is TRBJ1-2, the V gene TRBV20-1, with no clear D. CDR3 length: 11 amino acids. V lost 5 bases and J lost 3, with 7 bases in between. Germline V gene data show CDR1 as DFQATT and CDR2 as SNEGSKA (reference sequence). The CDR3 loop reads CSAGDDYGYTF. CDR3 nucleotides: TGCAGTGCTGGGGATGACTATGGCTACACCTTC.

At least ten counts were recorded for this clonotype. The CDR3 DNA is TGTGCCAGCAGCTTAGTAAGGGGGACCTACGAGCAGTACTTC. Protein: CASSLVRGTYEQYF. This rearrangement joins TRBV7-8 to TRBJ2-7, with D tentatively TRBD1 (6 bases). In germline, CDR1 is SGHVS, CDR2 FQNEAQ. Trimming cost V 1 base and J 2 bases, with 9 bases left between them. The CDR3 is 14 amino acids.

V and J are TRBV27 and TRBJ2-4; TRBD1 aligns across 8 bases. The DNA end lines up better with TRBJ2-7; the J call may be wrong. Germline V gene sequence: CDR1 MNHEY, CDR2 SMNVEV (reference sequence). There are 16 residues in the CDR3. CDR3 bases: TGTGCCAGCAAACCTGGCAGGGGGCGAATAAGATACGAGCAGTACTTC. Translating gives CASKPGRGRIRYEQYF.

The rearrangement links TRBV28 to TRBJ2-7, with 7 bases that match TRBD2. Germline V CDR1 and CDR2: MDHEN, SYDVKM. After removal of 2 bases from V and 0 bases from J, the junction contained 10 bases not matched to a gene. The CDR3 spans 17 residues. The CDR3 DNA reads TGTGCCAGCAGTTTAGAGTCGGGGGGACTGAACTCCTACGAGCAGTACTTC. It yields the protein CASSLESGGLNSYEQYF. Looking up the rest from reference TRBV28 and TRBJ2-7 gives the full variable domain: DVKVTQSSRYLVKRTGEKVFLECVQDMDHENMFWYRQDPGLGLRLIYFSYDVKMKEKGDIPEGYSVSREKKERFSLILESASTNQTSMYLCASSLESGGLNSYEQYFGPGTRLTVT.

The V and J genes are TRBV13 and TRBJ2-1; D is possibly TRBD2 (6 bases). The CDR3 has 17 amino acids. Trimming took off 5 bases at V and 6 bases at J, with 23 bases between the two ends. Per the germline V gene, CDR1 is PRHDT and CDR2 is FYEKMQ (reference sequence). The CDR3, as DNA: TGTGCCAGCAGCGAAGGGGCGACTAGTCCCGGCGGCAATGAGCAGTTCTTC. Protein product: CASSEGATSPGGNEQFF.

This clonotype was seen a handful of times. The rearrangement joins TRBV7-2 to TRBJ2-1, with D unclear. V gave up 4 bases and J gave up 5 bases, with 9 bases separating them. The V gene's germline CDR1 is SGHTA and CDR2 FQGNSA. The CDR3 runs 13 residues. This CDR3 is CASSYYKDNEQFF. For the CDR3, the DNA is TGTGCCAGCAGCTATTATAAGGACAATGAGCAGTTCTTC.

The CDR3 reads CASSEWGSEAFF. The DNA for the CDR3 is TGTGCCAGCAGTGAATGGGGCAGTGAAGCTTTCTTT. The V gene is TRBV25-1, the J gene TRBJ1-1; a weak D match, TRBD1 (5 bases). The V end lost 1 base, the J end lost 7 bases, and 7 bases lay between the germline ends. Germline V gives CDR1 MGHDK, CDR2 SYGVNS. The CDR3 is made up of 12 amino acids.

With regard to this clonotype: Possible read error: a much larger clone is one base away. The CDR3 end shows no conserved phenylalanine or tryptophan, and so a read error is likely. This chain links TRBV7-9 with TRBJ2-7; 7 nucleotides match TRBD1. Trimming removed 5 bases from V and 2 bases from J; junction bases left unmatched: 6. There are 14 residues in the CDR3. The germline gives CDR1 SEHNR, CDR2 FQNEAQ (reference sequence). The CDR3 DNA reads as TGTGCCAGCAGCAATACAGGGGTAACCTACGAGCAGTACTTA. As protein: CASSNTGVTYEQYL.

The rearrangement uses TRBV6-2 or TRBV6-3 and TRBJ2-7; D remains unclear. This CDR3 spans 16 amino acids. In germline, CDR1 is MNHEY, CDR2 SVGEGT. V was cut by 5 bases and J by 0 bases, with 17 bases left in between. The CDR3 DNA follows: TGTGCCAGCAGTCCCCTGACCGTCATGGGCTCCTACGAGCAGTACTTC. It is translated as CASSPLTVMGSYEQYF.

The rearrangement uses TRBV7-9 and TRBJ2-1; the match to TRBD1 covers 10 bases. The germline V gene encodes CDR1 SEHNR and CDR2 FQNEAQ (reference sequence). The CDR3 sequence is 15 residues long. With 5 bases clipped from V and 6 bases from J, the junction kept 7 bases outside the gene matches. CDR3 in amino acids: CASSPHWTGGNEQFF. The CDR3 region has the DNA TGTGCCAGCAGCCCACACTGGACAGGGGGCAATGAGCAGTTCTTC.

This sequence joins TRBV7-2 and TRBJ1-5; 9 nucleotides align to TRBD1. Unmatched junction bases numbered 12, after V lost 5 bases and J lost 7 bases. Germline-derived CDR1 and CDR2 are SGHTA and FQGNSA. The CDR3 sequence is 16 residues long. CDR3 sequence: CASSLSYRGRGQPQHF. CDR3 bases: TGTGCCAGCAGCCTGAGTTACAGGGGGCGCGGGCAGCCCCAGCATTTT.

This clonotype was counted a few times. The chain employs TRBV20-1 and TRBJ1-5, with 11 positions matching TRBD1. The CDR3 runs to 16 residues. Trimming at V came to 0 bases and at J to 6 bases, leaving 7 bases not matched to a gene. Germline V gene sequence: CDR1 DFQATT, CDR2 SNEGSKA (reference sequence). The CDR3 loop reads CSAREGTGGMSQPQHF. CDR3 nucleotide sequence: TGCAGTGCTAGAGAAGGGACAGGGGGTATGAGTCAGCCCCAGCATTTT.